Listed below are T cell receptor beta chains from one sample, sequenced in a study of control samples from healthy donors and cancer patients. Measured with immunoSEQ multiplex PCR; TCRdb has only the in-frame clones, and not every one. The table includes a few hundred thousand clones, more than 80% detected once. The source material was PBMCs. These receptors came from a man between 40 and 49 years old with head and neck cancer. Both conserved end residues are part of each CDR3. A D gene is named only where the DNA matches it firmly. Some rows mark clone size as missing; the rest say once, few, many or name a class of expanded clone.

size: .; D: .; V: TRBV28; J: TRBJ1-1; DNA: TGTGCCAGCAGTTCGGGCGGCCAGGGCACTGAAGCTTTCTTT; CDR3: CASSSGGQGTEAFF
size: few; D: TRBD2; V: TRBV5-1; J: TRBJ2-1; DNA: TGCGCCAGCAGCTTGGCACTAGCGGGAGGGAGCGAGCAGTTCTTC; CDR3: CASSLALAGGSEQFF
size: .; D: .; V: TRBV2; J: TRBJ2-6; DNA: TGTGCCAGCAGGGGGTGGGTGGCGTCTTCTGGGGCCAACGTCCTGACTTTC; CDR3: CASRGWVASSGANVLTF
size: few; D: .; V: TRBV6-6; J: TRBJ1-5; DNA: TGTGCCAGCAGTTACGAGTTCGGACAGCAAAATCAGCCCCAGCATTTT; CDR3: CASSYEFGQQNQPQHF
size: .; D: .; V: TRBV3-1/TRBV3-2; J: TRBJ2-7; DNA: TGTGCCAGCAGCCAAGAAACGCACGAGCAGTACTTC; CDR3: CASSQETHEQYF
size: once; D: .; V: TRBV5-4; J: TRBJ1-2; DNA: TGTGCCAGCAGCTTGATATCTACAGGACTAGACTATGGCTACACCTTC; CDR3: CASSLISTGLDYGYTF
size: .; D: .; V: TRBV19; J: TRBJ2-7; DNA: TGTGCCAGTAGTTCCAACAGGGAATCCGAGCAGTACTTC; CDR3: CASSSNRESEQYF
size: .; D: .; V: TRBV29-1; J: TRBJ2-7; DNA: TGCAGCGTTCTTGACAACCCCTATTTCTACGAGCAGTACTTC; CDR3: CSVLDNPYFYEQYF
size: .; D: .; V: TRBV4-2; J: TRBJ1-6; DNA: TGTGCCAGCAGCCAAGATAGGACTTTGGGCTTTTCACCCCTCCACTTT; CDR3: CASSQDRTLGFSPLHF
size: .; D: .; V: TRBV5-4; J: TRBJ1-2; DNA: TGTGCCAGCAGCTTGGAGGGCGACTATGGCTACACCTTC; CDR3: CASSLEGDYGYTF
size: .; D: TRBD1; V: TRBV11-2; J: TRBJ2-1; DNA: TGTGCCAGCACCCGGGACAGGAGTTACAATGAGCAGTTCTTC; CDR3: CASTRDRSYNEQFF
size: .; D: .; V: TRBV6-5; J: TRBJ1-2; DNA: TGTGCCAGCAGACCATCCCCTACAGGGACCCATGGCTACACCTTC; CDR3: CASRPSPTGTHGYTF
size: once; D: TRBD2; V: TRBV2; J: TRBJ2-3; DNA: TGTGCCAGCAGGGGACTAGCGCGGGGCACAGATACGCAGTATTTT; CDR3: CASRGLARGTDTQYF
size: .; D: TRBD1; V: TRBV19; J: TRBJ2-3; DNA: TGTGCCAGTATGGTTAGGGGGCTTTTGACAGATACGCAGTATTTT; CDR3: CASMVRGLLTDTQYF
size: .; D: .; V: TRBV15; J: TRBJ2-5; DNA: TGTGCCACCAGCAGAGATAGGAGAAGACAAGAGACCCAGTACTTC; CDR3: CATSRDRRRQETQYF
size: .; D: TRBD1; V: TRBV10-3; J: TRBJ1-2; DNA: TGTGCCATCAGAAACACCGGGACAGGGTATGGCTACACCTTC; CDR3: CAIRNTGTGYGYTF